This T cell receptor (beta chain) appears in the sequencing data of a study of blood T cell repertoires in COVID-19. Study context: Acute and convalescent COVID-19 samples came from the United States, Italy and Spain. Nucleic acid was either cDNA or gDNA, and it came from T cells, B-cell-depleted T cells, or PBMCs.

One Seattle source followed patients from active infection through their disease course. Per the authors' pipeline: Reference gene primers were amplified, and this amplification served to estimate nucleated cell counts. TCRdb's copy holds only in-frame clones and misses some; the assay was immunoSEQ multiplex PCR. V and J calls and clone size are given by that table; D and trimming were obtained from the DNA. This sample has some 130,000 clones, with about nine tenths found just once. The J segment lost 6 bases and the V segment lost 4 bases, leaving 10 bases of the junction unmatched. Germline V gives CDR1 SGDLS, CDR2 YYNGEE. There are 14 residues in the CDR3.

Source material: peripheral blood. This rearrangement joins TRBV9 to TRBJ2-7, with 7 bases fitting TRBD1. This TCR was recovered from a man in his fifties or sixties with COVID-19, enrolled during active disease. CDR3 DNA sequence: TGTGCCAGCAGCCTCTATGAAGGGGGCCCCGAGCAGTACTTC. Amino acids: CASSLYEGGPEQYF.